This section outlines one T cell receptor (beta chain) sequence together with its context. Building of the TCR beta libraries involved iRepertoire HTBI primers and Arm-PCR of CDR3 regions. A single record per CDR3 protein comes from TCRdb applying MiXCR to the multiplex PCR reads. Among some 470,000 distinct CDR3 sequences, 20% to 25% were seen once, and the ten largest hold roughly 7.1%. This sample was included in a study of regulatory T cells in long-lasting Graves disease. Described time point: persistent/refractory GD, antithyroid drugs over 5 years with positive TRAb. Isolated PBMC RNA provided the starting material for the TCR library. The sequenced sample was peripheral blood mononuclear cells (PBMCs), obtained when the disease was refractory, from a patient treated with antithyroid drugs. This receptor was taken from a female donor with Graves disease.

CDR3 region: CASSLVELCYEQYF. CDR3 nucleotides: TGTGCCAGCAGCTTAGTTGAGCTATGCTACGAGCAGTACTTC. The V call is TRBV11-2, the J call TRBJ2-7, with D uncertain. The germline V gene encodes CDR1 SGHAT and CDR2 FQNNGV. The V end was cut by 1 base, the J end by 3 bases, with 10 bases between. CDR3 length: 14 amino acids.